The clone carrying this T cell receptor (beta chain) was seen a handful of times. What it binds is not known. The CDR3 is 15 residues long. Per germline, CDR1 KGHSH and CDR2 LQKENI. Trimming took 5 bases from V and 7 from J; bases not matched to a gene: 11. This specimen belongs to a study of response to subunit inactivated influenza vaccine. Whole-study results and caveats: There was a suggestion from the authors that each seasonal influenza vaccination recruits few new T cells.

TCRdb used MiXCR to reprocess the RT-PCR reads, holding one entry per CDR3 protein. The sample has about 520,000 distinct CDR3 sequences, roughly 9.8% seen once. The chain combines TRBV18 with TRBJ2-3; 8 nucleotides match TRBD1. This material consisted of PBMCs from blood, taken around seven weeks after vaccination. The sequence came from a man between 45 and 60 years old who received an inactivated influenza vaccine. The DNA for the CDR3 is TGTGCCAGCTCAGCGACAGGGGACGCTACAAATACGCAGTATTTT. It specifies CASSATGDATNTQYF.